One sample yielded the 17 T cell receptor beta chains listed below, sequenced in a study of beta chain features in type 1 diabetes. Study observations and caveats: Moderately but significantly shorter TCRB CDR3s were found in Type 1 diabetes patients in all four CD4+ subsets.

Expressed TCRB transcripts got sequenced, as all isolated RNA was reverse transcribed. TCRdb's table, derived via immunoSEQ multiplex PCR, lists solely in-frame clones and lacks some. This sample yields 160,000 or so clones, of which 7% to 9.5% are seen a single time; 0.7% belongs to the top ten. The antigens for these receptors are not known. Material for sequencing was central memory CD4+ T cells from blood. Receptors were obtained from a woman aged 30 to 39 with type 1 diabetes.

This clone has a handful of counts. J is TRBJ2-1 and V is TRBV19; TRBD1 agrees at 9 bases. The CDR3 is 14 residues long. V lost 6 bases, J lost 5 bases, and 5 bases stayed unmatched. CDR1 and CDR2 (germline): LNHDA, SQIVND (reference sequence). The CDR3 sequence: CASSGQGTHNEQFF. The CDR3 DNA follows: TGTGCCAGTAGCGGACAGGGGACCCACAATGAGCAGTTCTTC.

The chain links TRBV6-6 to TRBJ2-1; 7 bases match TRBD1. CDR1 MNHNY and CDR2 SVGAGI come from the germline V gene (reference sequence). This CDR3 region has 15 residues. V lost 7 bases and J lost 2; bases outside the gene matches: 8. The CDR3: CASTETGETYNEQFF. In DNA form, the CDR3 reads TGTGCCAGCACCGAAACAGGGGAGACCTACAATGAGCAGTTCTTC.

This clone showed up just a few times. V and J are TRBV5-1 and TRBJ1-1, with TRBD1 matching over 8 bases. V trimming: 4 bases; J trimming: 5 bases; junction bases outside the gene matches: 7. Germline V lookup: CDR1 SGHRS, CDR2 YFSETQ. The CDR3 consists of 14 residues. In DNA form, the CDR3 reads TGCGCCAGCAGCGGTTGGACAGGGAGGACTGAAGCTTTCTTT. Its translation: CASSGWTGRTEAFF.

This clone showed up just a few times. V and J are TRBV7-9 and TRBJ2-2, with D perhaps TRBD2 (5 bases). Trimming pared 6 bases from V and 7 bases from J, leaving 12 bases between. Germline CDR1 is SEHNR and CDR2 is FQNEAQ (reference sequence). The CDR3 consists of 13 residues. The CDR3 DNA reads TGTGCCAGCAGGTCACTAGTTGGCGGGGAGCTGTTTTTT. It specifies CASRSLVGGELFF.

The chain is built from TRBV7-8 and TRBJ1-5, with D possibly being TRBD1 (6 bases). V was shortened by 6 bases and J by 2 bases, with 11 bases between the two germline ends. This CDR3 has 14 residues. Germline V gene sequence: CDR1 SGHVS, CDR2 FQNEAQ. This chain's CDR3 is CASRLDRGNQPQHF. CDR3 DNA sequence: TGTGCCAGCAGACTGGACAGAGGCAATCAGCCCCAGCATTTT.

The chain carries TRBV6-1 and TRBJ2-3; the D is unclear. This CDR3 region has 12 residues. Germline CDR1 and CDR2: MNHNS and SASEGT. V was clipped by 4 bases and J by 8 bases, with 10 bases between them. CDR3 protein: CASSAFLGTQYF. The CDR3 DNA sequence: TGTGCCAGCAGTGCGTTCCTAGGTACGCAGTATTTT.

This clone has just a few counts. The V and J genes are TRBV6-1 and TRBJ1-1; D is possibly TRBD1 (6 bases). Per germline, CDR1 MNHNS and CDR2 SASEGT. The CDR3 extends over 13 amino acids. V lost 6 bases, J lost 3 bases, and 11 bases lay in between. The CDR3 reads CASRTDRDTEAFF. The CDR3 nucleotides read TGTGCCAGCAGGACGGACAGAGACACTGAAGCTTTCTTT.

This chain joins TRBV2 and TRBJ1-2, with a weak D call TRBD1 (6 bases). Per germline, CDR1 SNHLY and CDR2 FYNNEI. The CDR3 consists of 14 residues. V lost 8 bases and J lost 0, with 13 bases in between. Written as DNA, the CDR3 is TGTGCCAGCTCGCAACAGGGCTCTAACTATGGCTACACCTTC. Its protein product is CASSQQGSNYGYTF.

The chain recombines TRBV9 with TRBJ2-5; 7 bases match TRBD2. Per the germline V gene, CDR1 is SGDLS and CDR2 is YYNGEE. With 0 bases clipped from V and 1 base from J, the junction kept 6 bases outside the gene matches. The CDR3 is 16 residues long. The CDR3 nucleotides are TGTGCCAGCAGCGTAGCATTTGGCGGGGGCCAAGAGACCCAGTACTTC. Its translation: CASSVAFGGGQETQYF.

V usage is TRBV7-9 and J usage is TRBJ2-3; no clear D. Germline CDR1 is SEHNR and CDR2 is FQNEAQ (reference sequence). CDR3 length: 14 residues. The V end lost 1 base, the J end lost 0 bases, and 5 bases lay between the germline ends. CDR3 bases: TGTGCCAGCAGCTTAGTTGGCAGCACAGATACGCAGTATTTT. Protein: CASSLVGSTDTQYF.

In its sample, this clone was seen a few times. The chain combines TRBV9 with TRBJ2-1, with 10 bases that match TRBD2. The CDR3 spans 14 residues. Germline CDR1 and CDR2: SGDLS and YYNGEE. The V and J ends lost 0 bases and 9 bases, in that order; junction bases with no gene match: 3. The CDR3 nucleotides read TGTGCCAGCAGCGTAGAACTAGCGGGATCTGAGCAGTTCTTC. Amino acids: CASSVELAGSEQFF. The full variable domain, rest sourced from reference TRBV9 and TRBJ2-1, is DSGVTQTPKHLITATGQRVTLRCSPRSGDLSVYWYQQSLDQGLQFLIQYYNGEERAKGNILERFSAQQFPDLHSELNLSSLELGDSALYFCASSVELAGSEQFFGPGTRLTVL.

CDR3 amino acids: CASSLGTNEQFF. In DNA form, the CDR3 reads TGTGCCAGCAGCTTAGGGACTAATGAGCAGTTCTTC. The chain recombines TRBV7-2 with TRBJ2-1; D may be TRBD2 (5 bases). Germline-derived CDR1 and CDR2 are SGHTA and FQGNSA. The V gene lost 1 base and the J gene lost 7 bases, with 5 bases spanning the gap. The CDR3 contains 12 residues.

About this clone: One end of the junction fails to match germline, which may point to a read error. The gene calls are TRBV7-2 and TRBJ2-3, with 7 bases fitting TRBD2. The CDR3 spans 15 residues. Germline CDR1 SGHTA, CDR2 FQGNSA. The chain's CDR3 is CASTLLPSGADTQYF. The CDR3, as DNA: TGTGCCAGCACCTTACTCCCTAGCGGCGCAGATACGCAGTATTTT.

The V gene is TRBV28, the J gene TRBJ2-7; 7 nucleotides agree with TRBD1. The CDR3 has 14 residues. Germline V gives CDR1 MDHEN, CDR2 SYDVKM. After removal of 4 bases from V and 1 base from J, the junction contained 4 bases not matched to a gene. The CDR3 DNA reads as TGTGCCAGCAGTTATCCGGGACAGTCCTACGAGCAGTACTTC. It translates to CASSYPGQSYEQYF.

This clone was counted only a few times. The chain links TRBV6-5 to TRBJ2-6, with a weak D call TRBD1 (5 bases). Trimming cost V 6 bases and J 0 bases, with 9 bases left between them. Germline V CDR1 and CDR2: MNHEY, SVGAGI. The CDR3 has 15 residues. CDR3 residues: CASRATASGANVLTF. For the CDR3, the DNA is TGTGCCAGCAGAGCGACAGCCTCTGGGGCCAACGTCCTGACTTTC.

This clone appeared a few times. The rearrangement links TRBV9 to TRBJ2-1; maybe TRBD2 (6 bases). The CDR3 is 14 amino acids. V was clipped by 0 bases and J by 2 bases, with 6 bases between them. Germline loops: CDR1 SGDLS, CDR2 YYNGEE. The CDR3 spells CASSVGGAYNEQFF. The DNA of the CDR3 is TGTGCCAGCAGCGTAGGGGGGGCCTACAATGAGCAGTTCTTC.

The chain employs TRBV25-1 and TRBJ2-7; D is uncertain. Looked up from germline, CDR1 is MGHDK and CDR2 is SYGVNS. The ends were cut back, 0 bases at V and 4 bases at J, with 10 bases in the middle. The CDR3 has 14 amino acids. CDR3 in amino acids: CASSEYSPRYEQYF. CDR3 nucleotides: TGTGCCAGCAGTGAATACTCTCCTAGGTACGAGCAGTACTTC.